The T cell receptor (beta chain) under discussion was sequenced for a study of blood T cell repertoires in COVID-19. Study as a whole: Samples taken during acute and convalescent COVID-19 were collected in the United States, Italy and Spain. From T cells, B-cell-depleted T cells, or PBMCs came the material, which was cDNA or gDNA.

This table comes from immunoSEQ multiplex PCR, and its TCRdb copy is limited to in-frame clones, with some not included. The data contain 200,000 to 300,000 clones, around 85% of them singletons. Germline V gene data show CDR1 as SGHRS and CDR2 as YFSETQ. V was shortened by 4 bases and J by 3 bases, with 17 bases between the two germline ends. The CDR3 is made up of 15 amino acids. This clone was observed a few times. V gene TRBV5-1 combines with J gene TRBJ2-7; D is possibly TRBD2 (5 bases). This clonotype was sampled from a man older than 75 with acute or convalescent COVID-19. The sequenced sample consisted of peripheral blood. The CDR3 spells CASSLDGITNYEQYF. The CDR3, as DNA: TGCGCCAGCAGCCTTGACGGGATCACAAACTACGAGCAGTACTTC.